This is a list of T cell receptor beta chains from one sample in a study of B cell selection in AIRE deficiency. Libraries were prepared by immunoSEQ multiplex PCR; TCRdb keeps only in-frame clonotypes and omits some of them. The data hold tens of thousands of clones, with about 95% observed a single time. Specimen: Tregs sorted from PBMCs. The receptors stem from a human donor with AIRE deficiency. CDR3s leave out the opening cysteine and the closing phenylalanine or tryptophan.

V,J,CDR3
TRBV6-5,TRBJ2-1,ASSLLGGVGKQF
TRBV9,TRBJ2-1,ASSVRWLAGGPGGSYNEQF
TRBV19,TRBJ2-1,ASSIWPAVRDNEQF
TRBV19,TRBJ1-4,ASSPGQGATNEKLF
TRBV28,TRBJ1-2,ASSFWGDYGYT
TRBV2,TRBJ2-5,ASRGGLAGGETQY
TRBV11-1,TRBJ1-2,ASSLPGAYGYT
TRBV6-6,TRBJ2-1,ASSYSRNYNEQF
TRBV5-1,TRBJ2-7,ASSPSGASYEQY
TRBV4-1,TRBJ2-5,ASSRGLASETQY
TRBV21-1,TRBJ1-5,ASSKTECYSNQPQH
TRBV28,TRBJ1-2,AIAERGRAHYGYT
TRBV7-9,TRBJ2-5,ASSLPGVETQY
TRBV6-6,TRBJ2-1,ASSTQGLHNEQF
TRBV4-3,TRBJ2-1,ASSQDAAGSYNEQF
TRBV4-3,TRBJ2-6,ASSPRLAGGGANVLT
TRBV6-5,TRBJ1-1,ASSYTRTGSTEAF
TRBV19,TRBJ1-5,ASSLTEGAGQPQH
TRBV6-5,TRBJ2-7,ASSYRGAHEQY
TRBV19,TRBJ1-3,ASSITLSSGNTIY
TRBV29-1,TRBJ1-2,SVDGGEGAGYGYT
TRBV7-9,TRBJ1-3,ASSFREGDTIY
TRBV28,TRBJ1-1,ASSVQGRRGSEAF
TRBV7-2,TRBJ1-1,ASSLSLSRAKTMNTEAF
TRBV7-2,TRBJ2-1,ASAPGGAQSSYNEQF
TRBV7-2,TRBJ2-5,ASSLVGETQY
TRBV5-1,TRBJ2-5,ASSFAPGPSGETQY
TRBV18,TRBJ2-7,ASSLLPGNFYEQY
TRBV27,TRBJ1-4,ASSPRTGWPNEKLF
TRBV28,TRBJ2-6,ASSYQGAGANVLT
TRBV30,TRBJ2-1,ASRHARLTWSNEQF
TRBV5-6,TRBJ2-7,ASSFWASYEQY
TRBV6-1,TRBJ2-5,ASTTSGRETQY
TRBV11-3,TRBJ2-5,ASSSYKQETQY
TRBV18,TRBJ2-1,ASSDAAGVFDEQF
TRBV6-6,TRBJ2-1,ASSSPGLVGEQF
TRBV6-1,TRBJ1-1,ASSEGQGERAF
TRBV6-4,TRBJ2-3,ASSEGSQPGTDTQY
TRBV6-5,TRBJ1-2,ASSFTLGQGGYT
TRBV2,TRBJ2-3,ASRDGGAGTDTQY
TRBV7-2,TRBJ1-5,ASSSQGGRMDQPQH
TRBV5-8,TRBJ2-5,ASSSRPLGETQY
TRBV7-9,TRBJ1-1,ASSSVGLGKNTEAF
TRBV29-1,TRBJ2-3,SVGNGGGTDTQY
TRBV7-2,TRBJ2-2,ASSLWPSGRGGELF
TRBV5-4,TRBJ1-4,ASGTPGEKLF
TRBV6-5,TRBJ1-1,ASSYQSHTEAF
TRBV18,TRBJ2-5,ASSARLQETQY
TRBV7-2,TRBJ2-7,ASSLHRETYEQY
TRBV6-6,TRBJ2-7,ASSYPLQGARYEQY
TRBV28,TRBJ2-3,ASSLSGTSGTDTQY
TRBV7-8,TRBJ1-1,ASSTMVGLNMNTEAF
TRBV7-2,TRBJ2-1,ASSLPWTSTDEQF
TRBV6-5,TRBJ1-6,ASSYFGDNSPLH
TRBV13,TRBJ2-4,ASSLGGLTQLAKNIQY